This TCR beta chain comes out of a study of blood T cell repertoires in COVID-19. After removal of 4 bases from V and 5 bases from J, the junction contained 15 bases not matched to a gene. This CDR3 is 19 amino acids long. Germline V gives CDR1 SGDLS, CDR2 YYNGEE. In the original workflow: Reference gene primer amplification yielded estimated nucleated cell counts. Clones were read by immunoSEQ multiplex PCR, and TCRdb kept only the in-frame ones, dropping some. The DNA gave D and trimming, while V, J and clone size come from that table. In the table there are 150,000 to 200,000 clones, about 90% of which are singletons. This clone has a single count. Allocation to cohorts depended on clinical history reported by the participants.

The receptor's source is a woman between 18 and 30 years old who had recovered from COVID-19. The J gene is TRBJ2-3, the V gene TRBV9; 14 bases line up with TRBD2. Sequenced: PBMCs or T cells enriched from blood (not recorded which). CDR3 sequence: CASSPSPLTSGGAKDTQYF. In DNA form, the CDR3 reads TGTGCCAGCAGCCCATCCCCATTGACTAGCGGGGGGGCCAAAGATACGCAGTATTTT.